This TCR beta chain was documented in a study of identifying expanded T cells in peripheral blood. During the collection period, no donor immune events like infections were recorded. The CDR3 totals 14 residues. The V gene's germline CDR1 is SQVTM and CDR2 ANQGSEA. The trim removed 4 bases at V and 4 bases at J, leaving 6 bases unmatched. Notes on the study in general: Clone count variance between roughly 2-week samples rose with total template count. Differentially abundant clones: around 1.2 between replicates, approximately 16 at roughly 13 days, over 18 at four.

On this clone itself: Its target is not known.

Produced via immunoSEQ multiplex PCR; TCRdb's table is partial and in-frame only. The sample yields under 95,000 clones, around 91% seen once. Sequenced sample: blood. The chain recombines TRBV29-1 with TRBJ2-5; 10 bases align to TRBD2. The receptor's source is a person aged 18 to 75 in good health. For the CDR3, the DNA is TGCAGCGTTGCGGGAACTAGCGGGGTAGAGACCCAGTACTTC. Translation: CSVAGTSGVETQYF. Full variable domain (rest looked up from reference TRBV29-1 and TRBJ2-5): SAVISQKPSRDICQRGTSLTIQCQVDSQVTMMFWYRQQPGQSLTLIATANQGSEATYESGFVIDKFPISRPNLTFSTLTVSNMSPEDSSIYLCSVAGTSGVETQYFGPGTRLLVL.